This TCR beta chain came from a study of T cells in Graves' hyperthyroidism and ophthalmopathy. There are 16 residues in the CDR3. The V segment lost 5 bases and the J segment 0 bases; nucleotides outside the gene matches: 5. The germline CDR1 and CDR2 sequences are MNHNS and SASEGT. In the ophthalmopathy cohort, Clinical Activity Score was at least 3, NOSPECS grade at least 4, and duration under 3 months. Lactation, pregnancy, other autoimmune disease or uncontrolled infection excluded patients. The PBMCs had their origin in more than 9.5 ml of fresh peripheral blood. Regions amplified from RNA transcripts were the TCR beta CDR3 regions. The HTBI primer set drove a first-round RT-PCR of the TCR CDR3. TCRdb reprocessed the multiplex PCR reads via MiXCR and lists one record per CDR3 protein. The sample consists of hundreds of thousands of distinct CDR3 sequences, 15% to 20% of them appearing once.

The sequence derives from a man aged 40-50 years with Graves' ophthalmopathy. Sequencing used blood. The chain carries TRBV6-1 and TRBJ2-2; 8 bases agree with TRBD1. CDR3 amino acids: CASSTGTGANTGELFF. The DNA for the CDR3 is TGTGCCAGCAGTACCGGGACAGGAGCGAACACCGGGGAGCTGTTTTTT.